Following are 18 T cell receptor beta chains from one sample sequenced in a study of Graves' ophthalmopathy and Graves' hyperthyroidism. RNA served as the template for amplifying TCR beta CDR3 regions. Second-round multiplex PCR followed a first-round RT-PCR using HTBI primers. MiXCR, applied by TCRdb to the multiplex PCR reads, yields one record per CDR3 protein. Among about 640,000 distinct CDR3 sequences listed, roughly 41% were seen once. The sequenced sample was peripheral blood. The source is an adult man with Graves' ophthalmopathy.

This clonotype has a count of ten or more. The chain has TRBV7-9 and TRBJ2-7; D remains ambiguous. Trimming pared 5 bases from V and 0 bases from J, leaving 8 bases between. The CDR3 spans 13 residues. The germline V gene has CDR1 SEHNR and CDR2 FQNEAQ (reference sequence). This CDR3 is CASSPIHSYEQYF. In DNA form, the CDR3 reads TGTGCCAGCAGCCCAATACACTCCTACGAGCAGTACTTC.

At least ten counts were recorded for this clonotype. This chain uses TRBV7-3 with TRBJ2-7; TRBD2 aligns across 14 bases. The V and J ends lost 5 bases and 5 bases, in that order; junction bases with no gene match: 2. The CDR3 consists of 14 residues. Germline lookup yields CDR1 SGHTA and CDR2 FQGTGA. Here the CDR3 reads CASSGGLAGDEQYF. The DNA of the CDR3 is TGTGCCAGCAGCGGGGGACTAGCGGGAGACGAGCAGTACTTC.

The genes are TRBV4-1 and TRBJ1-1, with a possible D match to TRBD1 (5 bases). The CDR3 contains 15 residues. The ends were cut back, 0 bases at V and 4 bases at J, with 12 bases in the middle. CDR1 and CDR2 (germline): MGHRA, YSYEKL. This chain's CDR3 is CASSQDIKGTTEAFF. CDR3 bases: TGCGCCAGCAGCCAAGATATTAAAGGGACCACTGAAGCTTTCTTT.

The chain is built from TRBV6-4 and TRBJ1-6; D is uncertain. The CDR3 consists of 15 residues. Trimming removed 8 bases at V and 4 bases at J, with 15 bases between. Germline CDR1 is MRHNA and CDR2 is SNTAGT. The CDR3: CASRPRATYNSPLHF. DNA of the CDR3: TGTGCCAGCCGTCCACGGGCCACTTATAATTCACCCCTCCACTTT.

V usage is TRBV18 and J usage is TRBJ2-2, with no clear D. Trimming left V 2 bases short and J 7 bases short, with 17 bases between. This CDR3 is built from 16 residues. In germline, CDR1 is KGHSH, CDR2 LQKENI. CDR3 nucleotide sequence: TGTGCCAGCTCACCAATGGACCCAGCAAGTATCGGGGAGCTGTTTTTT. Its translation is CASSPMDPASIGELFF. The full variable domain, rest sourced from reference TRBV18 and TRBJ2-2, is NAGVMQNPRHLVRRRGQEARLRCSPMKGHSHVYWYRQLPEEGLKFMVYLQKENIIDESGMPKERFSAEFPKEGPSILRIQQVVRGDSAAYFCASSPMDPASIGELFFGEGSRLTVL.

V is TRBV29-1 and J is TRBJ2-6; D not resolved. CDR1 is SQVTM, CDR2 ANQGSEA, per germline. The CDR3 runs 14 residues. The V end was cut by 8 bases, the J end by 0 bases, with 11 bases between. The CDR3: CSSPQSSGANVLTF. The CDR3 DNA reads TGCAGCAGTCCACAGAGCTCTGGGGCCAACGTCCTGACTTTC.

The rearrangement links TRBV2 to TRBJ1-4; D remains unclear. V lost 3 bases, J lost 8 bases, and 13 bases lay in between. The CDR3 contains 14 residues. Germline values: CDR1 SNHLY, CDR2 FYNNEI. The CDR3 nucleotides read TGTGCCAGCAGTGAGGGGTATGGAGGGGAAAAACTGTTTTTT. Amino acid sequence: CASSEGYGGEKLFF.

Many counts were recorded for this clonotype. The V gene is TRBV5-1, the J gene TRBJ1-3; no clear D. Trimming cost V 1 base and J 2 bases, with 4 bases left between them. Germline loops: CDR1 SGHRS, CDR2 YFSETQ. The CDR3 contains 13 residues. The CDR3: CASSLSTGNTIYF. As DNA, the CDR3 is TGCGCCAGCAGCTTGAGTACTGGAAACACCATATATTTT.

J is TRBJ2-7 and V is TRBV7-6; D may be TRBD1 (6 bases). This CDR3 has 13 residues. Germline CDR1 and CDR2: SGHVS and FNYEAQ. V lost 3 bases and J lost 4, with 10 bases in between. The CDR3 protein is CASSFSQGYEQYF. The CDR3 coding sequence is TGTGCCAGCAGCTTCAGCCAGGGGTACGAGCAGTACTTC.

This clonotype came up many times. This chain links TRBV20-1 with TRBJ1-1; D is unclear. This CDR3 is built from 13 residues. Trimming removed 0 bases from V and 1 base from J, with 6 bases in between. CDR1 and CDR2 from the germline V gene are DFQATT and SNEGSKA (reference sequence). CDR3 DNA sequence: TGCAGTGCTAGAGACAGGACGAACACTGAAGCTTTCTTT. This translates into CSARDRTNTEAFF.

The V call is TRBV7-8, the J call TRBJ2-2; perhaps TRBD2 as D (6 bases). Trimming took 1 base from V and 6 from J, leaving 12 bases between them. Per the germline V gene, CDR1 is SGHVS and CDR2 is FQNEAQ. CDR3 length: 15 amino acids. The CDR3 DNA reads as TGTGCCAGCAGCTTAGGGAGGGCCCCTCCCGGGGAGCTGTTTTTT. Encoded protein: CASSLGRAPPGELFF.

This sequence joins TRBV19 and TRBJ2-2, with D unresolved. The CDR3 consists of 14 residues. V dropped 3 bases and J dropped 1 base, with 6 bases sitting between them. CDR1 LNHDA and CDR2 SQIVND come from the germline V gene (reference sequence). The CDR3 DNA reads as TGTGCCAGTAGTATCTCCTTGAACACCGGGGAGCTGTTTTTT. It yields the protein CASSISLNTGELFF.

The DNA for the CDR3 is TGTGCCAGCAGCCAAGACCTTAGTGCCGGGTCATACGAGCAGTACTTC. This gives the protein CASSQDLSAGSYEQYF. V is TRBV2 and J is TRBJ2-7, with unresolved D. The germline CDR1 and CDR2 sequences are SNHLY and FYNNEI. The V gene lost 6 bases and the J gene lost 4 bases, with 22 bases spanning the gap. CDR3 size: 16 residues.

The chain has TRBV7-2 and TRBJ2-2; 8 nucleotides line up with TRBD2. Unmatched junction bases numbered 12, after V lost 7 bases and J lost 8 bases. The CDR3 length is 15 residues. CDR1 and CDR2 (germline): SGHTA, FQGNSA. DNA for the CDR3: TGTGCCAGCAACCAACTAGCGGACCCGGGGGGGGAGCTGTTTTTT. Protein: CASNQLADPGGELFF.

The V and J genes are TRBV25-1 and TRBJ1-2, with D unclear. This CDR3 has 13 residues. V was cut by 6 bases and J by 3 bases, with 11 bases left in between. The germline V gene encodes CDR1 MGHDK and CDR2 SYGVNS. As DNA, the CDR3 is TGTGCCAGCAGCTTGATGGATGACTATGGCTACACCTTC. Amino acid sequence: CASSLMDDYGYTF.

This clonotype appeared a few times. This chain uses TRBV6-6 with TRBJ2-6; D is unresolved. The V gene's germline CDR1 is MNHNY and CDR2 SVGAGI (reference sequence). This CDR3 region has 15 residues. V lost 5 bases to trimming and J lost 0 bases, with 8 bases between them. The CDR3 here is CASSDKYSGANVLTF. CDR3 nucleotides: TGTGCCAGCAGTGACAAATACTCTGGGGCCAACGTCCTGACTTTC.

Many counts were recorded for this clonotype. The rearrangement joins TRBV18 to TRBJ1-1, with D possibly TRBD1 on 6 matching bases. Deletions cut 5 bases from V and 7 bases from J, with 14 bases between. In germline, CDR1 is KGHSH, CDR2 LQKENI. The CDR3 is 13 amino acids. CDR3 sequence reads: CASSGYRDIEAFF. The CDR3 DNA sequence: TGTGCCAGCTCAGGTTACAGGGATATTGAAGCTTTCTTT.

The J gene is TRBJ2-5, the V gene TRBV6-1; 10 bases line up with TRBD2. The CDR3 spans 13 residues. V trimming: 7 bases; J trimming: 5 bases; junction bases outside the gene matches: 4. Germline V lookup: CDR1 MNHNS, CDR2 SASEGT. CDR3 protein: CASTSAGGETQYF. CDR3 bases: TGTGCCAGCACTTCAGCGGGGGGGGAGACCCAGTACTTC.